The 28 T cell receptor beta chains in this list originate from one sample, sequenced in a study of identical twins. One entry per CDR3 protein, called by TCRdb with MiXCR from the 5' RACE reads. Here the sample spans about 1.7 million distinct CDR3 sequences, less than 40% being singletons. Sequencing was performed on cord blood. The receptors come from a newborn girl in good health.

This clonotype was counted only a few times. V usage is TRBV7-2 and J usage is TRBJ2-1, with 10 bases matching TRBD2. With V trimmed by 2 bases and J by 7 bases, 11 bases remained unmatched. Germline assignment: CDR1 SGHTA and CDR2 FQGNSA. The CDR3 runs to 17 residues. CDR3 sequence (DNA): TGTGCCAGCAGCTTACGGCGAACTAGCGGGATAGGGAATGAGCAGTTCTTC. Translated: CASSLRRTSGIGNEQFF.

The V and J genes are TRBV11-2 and TRBJ2-7, with a weak D call TRBD1 (6 bases). The CDR3 is 15 amino acids. The germline gives CDR1 SGHAT, CDR2 FQNNGV. V shed 10 bases and J shed 7 bases, with 26 bases lying between them. The CDR3 DNA reads as TGTGCCACCAGAACTGACAGGACTTCCTACAATGAGCAGTACTTC. Translation: CATRTDRTSYNEQYF.

The chain employs TRBV20-1 and TRBJ1-2, with 9 bases lining up with TRBD1. This CDR3 region has 14 residues. Trimming cost V 4 bases and J 2 bases; bases outside gene matches: 5. CDR1 and CDR2 (germline): DFQATT, SNEGSKA (reference sequence). The CDR3 sequence is CSATSGTGNYGYTF. The CDR3 DNA sequence: TGCAGTGCTACAAGCGGGACAGGGAACTATGGCTACACCTTC.

This clonotype showed up many times. The CDR3 DNA sequence: TGTGCCAGCAGCCAAGATCTAGACGGAGAGACCCAGTACTTC. It yields the protein CASSQDLDGETQYF. The chain has TRBV4-2 and TRBJ2-5, with unresolved D. Germline assignment: CDR1 LGHNA and CDR2 YNFKEQ. With 0 bases removed from V and 4 bases from J, the gap between germline ends came to 9 bases. The CDR3 runs 14 residues.

About this clonotype: One end of the junction varies from germline; a read error may be responsible. This chain joins TRBV20-1 and TRBJ2-1; perhaps D is TRBD1 or TRBD2 (6 bases each). The CDR3 has 16 amino acids. The V gene's germline CDR1 is DFQATT and CDR2 SNEGSKA (reference sequence). CDR3 sequence (DNA): TGCAGTGCTAGAGATAGGAGGGGGGTGGTCTACAGTGAGCAGTTCTTC. This codes for CSARDRRGVVYSEQFF.

CDR3 in amino acids: CSAGQGALETQYF. In DNA form, the CDR3 reads TGCAGTGCCGGACAGGGGGCGTTAGAGACCCAGTACTTC. This chain joins TRBV20-1 and TRBJ2-5, with 11 bases lining up with TRBD1. V lost 6 bases and J lost 4; bases outside the gene matches: 4. Germline CDR1 and CDR2: DFQATT and SNEGSKA (reference sequence). The length of the CDR3 is 13 residues.

This clonotype was picked up a small number of times. The rearrangement joins TRBV29-1 to TRBJ2-7; 14 bases match TRBD2. Germline CDR1 is SQVTM and CDR2 is ANQGSEA. V dropped 8 bases and J dropped 3; count of bases not matched to a gene: 6. The CDR3 spans 14 residues. DNA for the CDR3: TGCAGCCCTTGGACTAGCGGGAGGAACTACGAGCAGTACTTC. Translation gives CSPWTSGRNYEQYF.

The chain links TRBV2 to TRBJ2-1; no reliable D call. The V gene's germline CDR1 is SNHLY and CDR2 FYNNEI. Trimming stripped 1 base from V and 13 bases from J, with 17 bases between. The CDR3 has 14 amino acids. Here the CDR3 reads CASSEGAEQETQFF. CDR3 coding DNA: TGTGCCAGCAGTGAAGGGGCGGAGCAAGAGACCCAGTTCTTC.

DNA of the CDR3: TGTGCCAGCAGCGTAGGAGGAATCCAGGGGGCGCGTCAAGAGACCCAGTACTTC. The encoded protein is CASSVGGIQGARQETQYF. The chain carries TRBV9 and TRBJ2-5, with 8 bases lining up with TRBD1. The CDR3 is made up of 18 amino acids. V was clipped by 0 bases and J by 2 bases; unmatched bases: 12. The germline V gene encodes CDR1 SGDLS and CDR2 YYNGEE.

This clonotype has just a few counts. The chain is built from TRBV10-3 and TRBJ2-3; D might be TRBD2 (7 bases). The CDR3 is 16 amino acids. Germline lookup yields CDR1 ENHRY and CDR2 SYGVKD. Trimming stripped 3 bases from V and 0 bases from J, with 13 bases between. The CDR3 loop is CAISDTGGPSTDTQYF. The CDR3 region has the DNA TGTGCCATCAGTGATACGGGGGGCCCAAGCACAGATACGCAGTATTTT.

This clonotype was counted only a few times. This chain joins TRBV20-1 and TRBJ1-2, with D possibly TRBD1 on 6 matching bases. The CDR3 extends over 14 amino acids. Germline values: CDR1 DFQATT, CDR2 SNEGSKA (reference sequence). V was pared by 6 bases and J by 2 bases, with 16 bases between. The CDR3 reads CSASYRDTNYGYTF. In nucleotides, the CDR3 is TGCAGTGCGTCTTACCGGGACACAAACTATGGCTACACCTTC.

This clonotype was seen repeatedly, ten times or more. The chain couples TRBV7-2 to TRBJ2-7; no reliable D call. The CDR3 consists of 14 residues. V lost 4 bases and J lost 0, with 10 bases in between. From germline, CDR1 is SGHTA and CDR2 FQGNSA. The chain's CDR3 is CASSSYPNSYEQYF. The CDR3 DNA reads as TGTGCCAGCAGCTCGTATCCTAACTCCTACGAGCAGTACTTC.

A note on this clonotype: A read error may produce the germline difference seen at one junction end. V usage is TRBV4-3 and J usage is TRBJ2-1, with 14 positions matching TRBD2. CDR3 size: 18 residues. The germline V gene encodes CDR1 LGHNA and CDR2 YSLEER. CDR3 sequence: CASSPLGTSGSHINGQFF. The CDR3 nucleotides read TGCGCCAGCAGCCCCCTCGGGACTAGCGGGAGTCATATCAATGGGCAGTTCTTC.

This clonotype was counted only a few times. The chain links TRBV11-2 to TRBJ2-7, with D possibly being TRBD1 (6 bases). V lost 1 base and J 2 bases, leaving 12 bases between the germline ends. Germline V gene data show CDR1 as SGHAT and CDR2 as FQNNGV. The CDR3 is 15 amino acids. CDR3 sequence (DNA): TGTGCCAGCAGCTTAGGGCAGACAGGTCCCTACGAGCAGTACTTC. Protein sequence: CASSLGQTGPYEQYF.

A note on this clonotype: A much larger clonotype is one base distant, so this may be a read error. V usage is TRBV7-9 and J usage is TRBJ2-7, with D possibly being TRBD1 (5 bases). CDR1 and CDR2 (germline): SEHNR, FQNEAQ (reference sequence). The ends were cut back, 1 base at V and 7 bases at J, with 17 bases in the middle. The CDR3 length is 15 residues. CDR3: CASSLGRAVYNEQYF. The CDR3 nucleotides are TGTGCCAGCAGCTTAGGCAGGGCAGTTTACAATGAGCAGTACTTC. Using reference TRBV7-9 and TRBJ2-7 for the parts outside the CDR3, the full variable domain is DTGVSQNPRHKITKRGQNVTFRCDPISEHNRLYWYRQTLGQGPEFLTYFQNEAQLEKSRLLSDRFSAERPKGSFSTLEIQRTEQGDSAMYLCASSLGRAVYNEQYFGPGTRLTVT.

This clonotype occurred a few times. The chain links TRBV2 to TRBJ2-3; 8 positions agree with TRBD2. The V and J ends lost 8 bases and 2 bases, in that order; junction bases with no gene match: 9. Germline assignment: CDR1 SNHLY and CDR2 FYNNEI. The CDR3 runs to 15 residues. CDR3 loop: CASASGLAPTDTQYF. The CDR3 DNA is TGTGCCAGCGCTAGTGGACTAGCCCCCACAGATACGCAGTATTTT.

This clonotype has a handful of counts. The V gene is TRBV10-3, the J gene TRBJ1-1; D may be TRBD1 (5 bases). The CDR3 consists of 13 residues. From germline, CDR1 is ENHRY and CDR2 SYGVKD. V lost 7 bases and J 4 bases, leaving 13 bases between the germline ends. DNA for the CDR3: TGTGCCATCACCGAACAGGTAACCACTGAAGCTTTCTTT. Translated, it gives CAITEQVTTEAFF.

The chain has TRBV20-1 and TRBJ2-5; 11 nucleotides line up with TRBD2. CDR1 DFQATT and CDR2 SNEGSKA come from the germline V gene (reference sequence). CDR3 size: 14 residues. The trim removed 3 bases at V and 4 bases at J, leaving 4 bases unmatched. This CDR3 is CSASPTSGRETQYF. The DNA for the CDR3 is TGCAGTGCTAGTCCAACTAGCGGGAGAGAGACCCAGTACTTC.

This chain connects TRBV29-1 to TRBJ2-1; 9 bases map to TRBD1. This CDR3 region has 13 residues. Germline V gene sequence: CDR1 SQVTM, CDR2 ANQGSEA. CDR3 nucleotides: TGCACCTCGACAGGGGGACGCTACAATGAGCAGTTCTTC. Its protein is CTSTGGRYNEQFF.

The table lists this clonotype with a few counts. This chain links TRBV12-3 or TRBV12-4 with TRBJ1-2; D gene unclear. The V end was cut by 8 bases, the J end by 5 bases, with 12 bases between. The CDR3 has 12 amino acids. CDR3 amino acids: CASAIGSYGYTF. In nucleotides, the CDR3 is TGTGCCAGCGCGATAGGGTCATATGGCTACACCTTC.

This chain connects TRBV20-1 to TRBJ2-3; D gene uncertain. Trimming stripped 7 bases from V and 5 bases from J, with 7 bases between. The CDR3 extends over 10 amino acids. Looked up from germline, CDR1 is DFQATT and CDR2 is SNEGSKA (reference sequence). CDR3 amino acids: CSDLQDTQYF. The CDR3 region has the DNA TGCAGTGATTTGCAAGATACGCAGTATTTT.

In its sample, this clonotype was seen many times. The J gene is TRBJ2-3, the V gene TRBV11-2, with D perhaps matching TRBD2 (6 bases). Looked up from germline, CDR1 is SGHAT and CDR2 is FQNNGV. CDR3 length equals 12 residues. V shed 7 bases and J shed 6 bases, with 11 bases lying between them. CDR3 nucleotide sequence: TGTGCCAGCACTCGAGCGGGCGATACGCAGTATTTT. It is translated as CASTRAGDTQYF.

The chain recombines TRBV11-1 with TRBJ2-3, with D tentatively TRBD2 (7 bases). The CDR3 has 16 amino acids. Germline values: CDR1 SGHAT, CDR2 FQDESV (reference sequence). V gave up 5 bases and J gave up 6 bases, with 21 bases separating them. Here the CDR3 reads CASSPGLEGGLDTQYF. The CDR3 DNA is TGTGCCAGCAGCCCTGGATTGGAGGGGGGGCTTGATACGCAGTATTTT.

Ten or more counts support this clonotype. The chain is built from TRBV29-1 and TRBJ1-2; D gene ambiguous. Germline CDR1 is SQVTM and CDR2 is ANQGSEA. CDR3 size: 12 residues. With 4 bases removed from V and 4 bases from J, the gap between germline ends came to 10 bases. This CDR3 is CSVGPELYGYTF. As DNA, the CDR3 is TGCAGCGTTGGTCCGGAACTCTATGGCTACACCTTC.

The chain uses TRBV7-9 and TRBJ1-2; a weak D match, TRBD1 (5 bases). Germline CDR1 is SEHNR and CDR2 is FQNEAQ (reference sequence). The CDR3 runs to 13 residues. The V end lost 5 bases, the J end lost 6 bases, and 13 bases lay between the germline ends. The CDR3 DNA reads TGTGCCAGCAGCCCCGGACCAGGGAATGGCTACACCTTC. Amino acid sequence: CASSPGPGNGYTF. The full variable domain, in which reference TRBV7-9 and TRBJ1-2 provide the parts outside the CDR3, is DTGVSQNPRHKITKRGQNVTFRCDPISEHNRLYWYRQTLGQGPEFLTYFQNEAQLEKSRLLSDRFSAERPKGSFSTLEIQRTEQGDSAMYLCASSPGPGNGYTFGSGTRLTVV.

A remark on this clonotype: One junction end does not reproduce the germline sequence, and a read error may be involved. The chain has TRBV29-1 and TRBJ2-1; 14 bases match TRBD2. The CDR3 spans 19 residues. Germline assignment: CDR1 SQVTM and CDR2 ANQGSEA. The CDR3 DNA is TGCGGCGTTGCATACCGACTAGCGGGAGGGCCGGGGCCCTACAATGAGCAGTTCTTC. Protein: CGVAYRLAGGPGPYNEQFF.

This clonotype has a single count. V gene TRBV21-1 combines with J gene TRBJ1-2; TRBD1 was called by the table and not checked on the DNA. TRBV21-1 is reported as a pseudogene. This CDR3 spans 18 amino acids. CDR3 in amino acids: CASSKDSRTGRKDYGYTF. The DNA for the CDR3 is TGTGCCAGCAGCAAAGATTCCCGGACAGGGCGCAAAGACTATGGCTACACCTTC.

V is TRBV12-3 or TRBV12-4 and J is TRBJ2-1, with 10 bases fitting TRBD2. The V segment lost 5 bases and the J segment 3 bases; nucleotides outside the gene matches: 7. CDR3 length: 16 amino acids. The CDR3 nucleotides are TGTGCCAGCAGTCCCACAGGACTAGCGGTCTACAATGAGCAGTTCTTC. It yields the protein CASSPTGLAVYNEQFF.